This T cell receptor (beta chain) was sequenced for a study of metastatic and nonmetastatic thyroid tumors. On the study more broadly: A comparison of repertoires was made across blood and tumor or nodule tissue from malignant and benign thyroid patients.

With MiXCR, TCRdb reprocessed the PCR reads. The sample lists under 75,000 clones; roughly 18% were seen once. Thyroid surgery had not been preceded by any treatment in any patient. Deletions cut 0 bases from V and 0 bases from J, with 6 bases between. The CDR3 is made up of 15 amino acids. Germline V gives CDR1 MNHNY, CDR2 SVGAGI (reference sequence). This clone has at least ten counts. Sequencing was performed on blood. This clonotype was sampled from a female donor with papillary thyroid cancer or a benign thyroid nodule (not recorded which). Some clones in this sample may be carry-over from other donors' samples. The chain links TRBV6-6 to TRBJ1-3; D call uncertain. This CDR3 is CASSYSVLSGNTIYF. CDR3 nucleotide sequence: TGTGCCAGCAGTTACTCGGTCCTCTCTGGAAACACCATATATTTT.